Sequencing of this T cell receptor beta chain was carried out in a study of cytomegalovirus exposure and HLA in healthy donors. About the research overall: Roughly 180 million T cells yielded about 120 million unique TCR beta sequences, as an earlier analysis found.

The germline CDR1 and CDR2 sequences are MNHNY and SVGAGI (reference sequence). The CDR3 runs 14 residues. The V and J ends lost 6 bases and 2 bases, in that order; junction bases with no gene match: 1. The donors (healthy individuals) were bone marrow donors. About this clone itself: What it binds is not known.

Points from the study as a whole: Later on, an analysis showed TCR association rates differing by HLA locus, with DRB1 the most and HLA-C the fewest. An observed cluster of highly shared sequence variants was recorded as a likely sequencing artifact.

The PCR had 60 Vbeta and 13 Jbeta primers. Method: immunoSEQ multiplex PCR; TCRdb's copy keeps in-frame clones and lacks some. The sample lists 120,000 to 150,000 clones; about four fifths were seen once. Sequenced material: PBMCs. This TCR was recovered from a male donor in good health and CMV-seronegative. The V gene is TRBV6-6, the J gene TRBJ2-7; 13 positions agree with TRBD2. CDR3 coding DNA: TGTGCCAGCAGGGGACTAGCGGGGACCTACGAGCAGTACTTC. Protein product: CASRGLAGTYEQYF.